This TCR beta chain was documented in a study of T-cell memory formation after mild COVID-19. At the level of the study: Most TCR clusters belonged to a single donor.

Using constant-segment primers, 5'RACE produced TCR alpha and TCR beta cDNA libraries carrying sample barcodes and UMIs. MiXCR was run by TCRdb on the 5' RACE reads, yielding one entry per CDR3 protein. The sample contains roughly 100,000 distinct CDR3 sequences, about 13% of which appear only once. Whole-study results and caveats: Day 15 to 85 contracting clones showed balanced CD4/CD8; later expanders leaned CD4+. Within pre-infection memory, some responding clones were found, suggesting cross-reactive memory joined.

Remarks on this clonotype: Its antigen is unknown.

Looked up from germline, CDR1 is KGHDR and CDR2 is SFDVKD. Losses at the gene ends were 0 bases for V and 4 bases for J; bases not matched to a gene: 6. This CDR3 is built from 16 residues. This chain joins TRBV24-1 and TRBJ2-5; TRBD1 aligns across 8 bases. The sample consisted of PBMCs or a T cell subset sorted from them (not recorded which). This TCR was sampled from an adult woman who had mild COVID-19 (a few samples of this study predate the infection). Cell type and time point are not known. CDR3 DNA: TGTGCCACCAGTGATTTGCCGCCAGGGGGCGGAGAGACCCAGTACTTC. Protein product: CATSDLPPGGGETQYF.